This passage covers 24 T cell receptor beta chains from one sample sequenced in a study of lymphopenia after photon versus proton radiotherapy. Some clones are missing from TCRdb's copy, which holds only in-frame ones; the method was immunoSEQ multiplex PCR. In the table there are more than 15,000 clones, just under 85% of which are singletons. The sequences come from peripheral blood, collected from a patient treated with photon-based radiotherapy. The origin of the receptors is a woman between 50 and 59 years old with pancreatic cancer.

The V gene is TRBV4-1, the J gene TRBJ2-7, with D maybe TRBD2 (5 bases). Germline-derived CDR1 and CDR2 are MGHRA and YSYEKL. This CDR3 comprises 13 residues. The V end lost 0 bases, the J end lost 4 bases, and 7 bases lay between the germline ends. The CDR3 bases are TGCGCCAGCAGCCAAGACGGCGGGTACGAGCAGTACTTC. This sequence encodes CASSQDGGYEQYF.

The chain uses TRBV19 and TRBJ2-1; D is possibly TRBD1 (5 bases). The length of the CDR3 is 17 residues. Per the germline V gene, CDR1 is LNHDA and CDR2 is SQIVND (reference sequence). The germline V and J ends were trimmed by 6 bases and 4 bases, with 22 bases remaining between them. CDR3 amino acids: CASSPGLSTRVYNEQFF. The CDR3 region has the DNA TGTGCCAGTAGCCCGGGCCTCTCGACCAGGGTATACAATGAGCAGTTCTTC.

The chain has TRBV27 and TRBJ2-1; D assignment may be TRBD1 or TRBD2 (5 bases each). There are 13 residues in the CDR3. V dropped 8 bases and J dropped 1 base, with 9 bases sitting between them. Germline lookup yields CDR1 MNHEY and CDR2 SMNVEV (reference sequence). The CDR3 sequence is CASLGESYNEQFF. The CDR3 bases are TGTGCCAGCTTGGGGGAGTCCTACAATGAGCAGTTCTTC.

The chain employs TRBV7-9 and TRBJ2-7; no clear D gene. V was shortened by 2 bases and J by 2 bases, with 13 bases between the two germline ends. Germline V gives CDR1 SEHNR, CDR2 FQNEAQ (reference sequence). The CDR3 covers 15 residues. CDR3 in DNA: TGTGCCAGCAGCTTATCGGCAGGTCAGACCTACGAGCAGTACTTC. Its translation is CASSLSAGQTYEQYF.

This clone showed up just a few times. The rearrangement links TRBV19 to TRBJ2-1; 10 positions agree with TRBD2. V lost 3 bases to trimming and J lost 2 bases; unmatched junction nucleotides: 4. Germline V CDR1 and CDR2: LNHDA, SQIVND (reference sequence). The CDR3 runs 16 residues. The chain's CDR3 is CASSILAGGPYNEQFF. In DNA form, the CDR3 reads TGTGCCAGTAGTATTTTAGCGGGAGGACCCTACAATGAGCAGTTCTTC.

This chain joins TRBV19 and TRBJ1-1; weak D call: TRBD1 (6 bases). Trimming stripped 5 bases from V and 0 bases from J, with 19 bases between. This CDR3 is 17 amino acids long. CDR1 is LNHDA, CDR2 SQIVND, per germline (reference sequence). CDR3 loop: CASSLKGGAGVNTEAFF. The CDR3 DNA reads TGTGCCAGTAGTCTCAAAGGGGGGGCAGGCGTGAACACTGAAGCTTTCTTT.

The chain combines TRBV21-1 with TRBJ2-3; the table's D call, TRBD1, has no DNA check behind it. TRBV21-1 is flagged as a pseudogene. The CDR3 has 14 residues. The CDR3, as DNA: TGTGCCAGCAGAAGGGACAGGTACACAGATACGCAGTATTTT. It specifies CASRRDRYTDTQYF.

The V call is TRBV14, the J call TRBJ2-2; D unresolved. The CDR3 extends over 16 amino acids. Trimming cost V 4 bases and J 4 bases, with 16 bases left between them. From germline, CDR1 is SGHDN and CDR2 FVKESK. CDR3 nucleotides: TGTGCCAGCAGCCCTCTCGACTTAGACCCCACCGGGGAGCTGTTTTTT. Translating gives CASSPLDLDPTGELFF. Drawing the rest from reference TRBV14 and TRBJ2-2, the complete variable domain is EAGVTQFPSHSVIEKGQTVTLRCDPISGHDNLYWYRRVMGKEIKFLLHFVKESKQDESGMPNNRFLAERTGGTYSTLKVQPAELEDSGVYFCASSPLDLDPTGELFFGEGSRLTVL.

This sequence joins TRBV11-3 and TRBJ2-1; D is unclear. The germline V and J ends were trimmed by 5 bases and 7 bases, with 15 bases remaining between them. This CDR3 comprises 14 residues. The germline CDR1 and CDR2 sequences are SGHNT and YENEEA. CDR3 DNA: TGTGCCAGCAGCGGGCCGGGTGGGCTGAATGAGCAGTTCTTC. Amino acids: CASSGPGGLNEQFF.

The V and J genes are TRBV11-2 and TRBJ2-1; D is unclear. The CDR3 is 15 residues long. Deletions cut 1 base from V and 3 bases from J, with 10 bases between. Germline V gene data show CDR1 as SGHAT and CDR2 as FQNNGV. CDR3 sequence reads: CASSLGPGSYNEQFF. In nucleotides, the CDR3 is TGTGCCAGCAGCTTAGGCCCCGGCAGCTACAATGAGCAGTTCTTC.

The J gene is TRBJ2-2, the V gene TRBV19, with TRBD2 matching 7 bases. In germline, CDR1 is LNHDA, CDR2 SQIVND (reference sequence). V gave up 3 bases and J gave up 6 bases; unmatched junction bases: 13. The CDR3 has 17 residues. The CDR3, as DNA: TGTGCCAGTAGTATCCCTACGGCCAGCGGGATACCCGGGGAGCTGTTTTTT. Translated: CASSIPTASGIPGELFF.

The sample holds a few counts of this clone. J is TRBJ2-1 and V is TRBV27; TRBD2 matches 8 bases. Germline V gene lookup returns CDR1 MNHEY and CDR2 SMNVEV (reference sequence). V shed 5 bases, J shed 5 bases, and the junction held 8 bases outside the gene matches. The CDR3 loop spans 15 amino acids. The CDR3 protein is CASSPASGFHNEQFF. In DNA, the CDR3 is TGTGCCAGCAGTCCAGCTAGCGGGTTCCACAATGAGCAGTTCTTC.

This clone was detected once. The V gene is TRBV4-2, the J gene TRBJ2-2, with TRBD2 matching 7 bases. The CDR3 is 17 residues long. The V and J ends lost 0 bases and 4 bases, in that order; junction bases with no gene match: 8. The germline CDR1 and CDR2 sequences are LGHNA and YNFKEQ. DNA for the CDR3: TGTGCCAGCAGCCAAGAGGCGGTCGGGAGGAGCACCGGGGAGCTGTTTTTT. Its translation: CASSQEAVGRSTGELFF.

The chain couples TRBV14 to TRBJ2-1, with D perhaps TRBD1 (5 bases). The CDR3 spans 15 residues. Trimming took off 4 bases at V and 0 bases at J, with 10 bases between the two ends. From germline, CDR1 is SGHDN and CDR2 FVKESK. CDR3 coding DNA: TGTGCCAGCAGCCCAGGGTCCAGCTCCTACAATGAGCAGTTCTTC. This codes for CASSPGSSSYNEQFF. The full variable domain, completed using reference TRBV14 and TRBJ2-1, is EAGVTQFPSHSVIEKGQTVTLRCDPISGHDNLYWYRRVMGKEIKFLLHFVKESKQDESGMPNNRFLAERTGGTYSTLKVQPAELEDSGVYFCASSPGSSSYNEQFFGPGTRLTVL.

The V and J genes are TRBV5-1 and TRBJ2-2; D is unresolved. CDR1 is SGHRS and CDR2 is YFSETQ in the germline V gene. Trimming took off 0 bases at V and 5 bases at J, with 11 bases between the two ends. The CDR3 spans 15 residues. CDR3 sequence reads: CASSLDSEKTGELFF. In DNA, the CDR3 is TGCGCCAGCAGCTTGGACTCGGAAAAGACCGGGGAGCTGTTTTTT.

This chain connects TRBV6-1 to TRBJ2-7; a weak D match, TRBD2 (6 bases). The CDR3 is 13 amino acids. V lost 1 base to trimming and J lost 7 bases, with 11 bases between them. Germline assignment: CDR1 MNHNS and CDR2 SASEGT. CDR3 DNA sequence: TGTGCCAGCAGTGAAGGCGGGGCGAGGGAGCAGTACTTC. Translating gives CASSEGGAREQYF.

The chain recombines TRBV18 with TRBJ2-2; 8 bases line up with TRBD1. V gave up 5 bases and J gave up 0 bases; unmatched junction bases: 2. The length of the CDR3 is 15 residues. Germline CDR1 reads KGHSH; CDR2 reads LQKENI. The CDR3, as DNA: TGTGCCAGCTCAGACAGGGGATCGAACACCGGGGAGCTGTTTTTT. Its protein product is CASSDRGSNTGELFF.

The chain uses TRBV7-2 and TRBJ2-3, with 10 bases that match TRBD2. This CDR3 has 16 residues. Germline CDR1 is SGHTA and CDR2 is FQGNSA. J lost 3 bases, V lost 8 bases, and 11 bases had no gene match. This CDR3 reads CASYQGGSGRTDTQYF. The CDR3 DNA sequence: TGTGCCAGCTACCAGGGGGGTAGCGGGAGGACAGATACGCAGTATTTT.

CDR3 nucleotides: TGTGCCAGCAGCTTCTCAGGGGTGGCTTTCTTT. Amino acids: CASSFSGVAFF. The chain is built from TRBV7-9 and TRBJ1-1, with a possible D match to TRBD1 (6 bases). The CDR3 spans 11 residues. Trimming cost V 3 bases and J 11 bases, with 10 bases left between them. CDR1 and CDR2 from the germline V gene are SEHNR and FQNEAQ (reference sequence).

V usage is TRBV6-5 and J usage is TRBJ2-7; TRBD2 is a possible D gene (5 bases). Germline CDR1 MNHEY, CDR2 SVGAGI. The CDR3 extends over 13 amino acids. With 0 bases removed from V and 5 bases from J, the gap between germline ends came to 8 bases. The CDR3 nucleotides read TGTGCCAGCAGTTACTCGGAGAGGGACGAGCAGTACTTC. Its translation is CASSYSERDEQYF.

This clone was observed a handful of times. The J gene is TRBJ2-1, the V gene TRBV19; 8 positions agree with TRBD2. Germline V gene data show CDR1 as LNHDA and CDR2 as SQIVND (reference sequence). V lost 3 bases and J lost 2; bases outside the gene matches: 21. This CDR3 contains 21 residues. In DNA form, the CDR3 reads TGTGCCAGTAGTATGCAAGGGGATGGAGTAGCGGGATCTACCCCCTACAATGAGCAGTTCTTC. It is translated as CASSMQGDGVAGSTPYNEQFF.

The chain has TRBV27 and TRBJ2-1, with D possibly TRBD1 on 5 matching bases. Trimming took 3 bases from V and 3 from J, leaving 12 bases between them. The CDR3 is 15 residues long. In germline, CDR1 is MNHEY, CDR2 SMNVEV (reference sequence). CDR3 residues: CASSFGSGIYNEQFF. CDR3 coding DNA: TGTGCCAGCAGTTTTGGATCAGGGATCTACAATGAGCAGTTCTTC.

CDR3 region: CASSPPRRGRGNTIYF. The CDR3 region has the DNA TGTGCCAGCAGCCCCCCCAGGAGGGGGCGAGGAAACACCATATATTTT. The V call is TRBV7-6, the J call TRBJ1-3, with 7 bases fitting TRBD1. Germline V gene lookup returns CDR1 SGHVS and CDR2 FNYEAQ. The CDR3 totals 16 residues. The trim removed 5 bases at V and 4 bases at J, leaving 11 bases unmatched.

For the CDR3, the DNA is TGTGCCAGCAGCTACGACAACACAGATACGCAGTATTTT. Protein sequence: CASSYDNTDTQYF. The V and J genes are TRBV5-5 and TRBJ2-3; D unresolved. CDR3 length: 13 amino acids. The ends were cut back, 3 bases at V and 2 bases at J, with 7 bases in the middle. Germline CDR1 reads SGHKS; CDR2 reads YYEKEE (reference sequence).